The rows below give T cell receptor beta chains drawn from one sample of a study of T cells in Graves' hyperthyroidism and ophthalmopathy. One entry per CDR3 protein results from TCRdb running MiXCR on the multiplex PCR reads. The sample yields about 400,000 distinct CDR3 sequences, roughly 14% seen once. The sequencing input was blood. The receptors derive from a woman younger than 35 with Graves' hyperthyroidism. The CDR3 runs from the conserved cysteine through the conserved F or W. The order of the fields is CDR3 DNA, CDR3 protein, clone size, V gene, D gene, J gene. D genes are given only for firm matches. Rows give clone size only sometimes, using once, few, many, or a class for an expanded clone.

CDR3 DNA: TGTGCCAGTACCCCCGAGGACAGGGAGTACAATGAGCAGTTCTTC
CDR3 protein: CASTPEDREYNEQFF
clone size: .
V gene: TRBV19
D gene: TRBD1
J gene: TRBJ2-1

CDR3 DNA: TGTGCCAGCAGCCCGCCGACAGGGGGGAACACTGAAGCTTTCTTT
CDR3 protein: CASSPPTGGNTEAFF
clone size: many
V gene: TRBV11-3
D gene: TRBD1
J gene: TRBJ1-1

CDR3 DNA: TGTGCCAGCAAGGCGGGGAGGACAGATACGCAGTATTTT
CDR3 protein: CASKAGRTDTQYF
clone size: many
V gene: TRBV7-8
D gene: .
J gene: TRBJ2-3

CDR3 DNA: TGTGCCAGCAACCCAGGGATGACGAACACCGGGGAGCTGTTTTTT
CDR3 protein: CASNPGMTNTGELFF
clone size: .
V gene: TRBV5-8
D gene: .
J gene: TRBJ2-2

CDR3 DNA: TGTGCCAGCAGCGCACAGGGGCTGAATTCACCCCTCCACTTT
CDR3 protein: CASSAQGLNSPLHF
clone size: many
V gene: TRBV7-9
D gene: TRBD1
J gene: TRBJ1-6

CDR3 DNA: TGTGCCACCAGCAGAAGGGGGGACTATGGCTACACCTTC
CDR3 protein: CATSRRGDYGYTF
clone size: .
V gene: TRBV15
D gene: .
J gene: TRBJ1-2

CDR3 DNA: TGCAGTGCTCCGGGGACTAGCGGGTATTCCTACGAGCAGTACTTC
CDR3 protein: CSAPGTSGYSYEQYF
clone size: .
V gene: TRBV20-1
D gene: TRBD2
J gene: TRBJ2-7

CDR3 DNA: TGTGCCAGCAATAGCGGGAGAACCCCCTACAATGAGCAGTTCTTC
CDR3 protein: CASNSGRTPYNEQFF
clone size: many
V gene: TRBV6-2/TRBV6-3
D gene: TRBD2
J gene: TRBJ2-1

CDR3 DNA: TGTGCCAGCAGCTTGGCCGCCGGAATCTATAATTCACCCCTCCACTTT
CDR3 protein: CASSLAAGIYNSPLHF
clone size: few
V gene: TRBV5-8
D gene: .
J gene: TRBJ1-6

CDR3 DNA: TGCAGTGCTCTAACCGGGACAGGGAATTCACCCCTCCACTTT
CDR3 protein: CSALTGTGNSPLHF
clone size: many
V gene: TRBV20-1
D gene: TRBD1
J gene: TRBJ1-6

CDR3 DNA: TGCAGTGCTAGGGCCTCTAGCGGGGGGGGGGAGACCCAGTACTTC
CDR3 protein: CSARASSGGGETQYF
clone size: many
V gene: TRBV20-1
D gene: TRBD2
J gene: TRBJ2-5

CDR3 DNA: TGTGCCAGCAGGAAGGACGCCGAGGGTGAAGCTTTCTTT
CDR3 protein: CASRKDAEGEAFF
clone size: many
V gene: TRBV12-3/TRBV12-4
D gene: .
J gene: TRBJ1-1

CDR3 DNA: TGTGCCACCAGTGAACGGGGTCGCTATGGCTACACCTTC
CDR3 protein: CATSERGRYGYTF
clone size: few
V gene: TRBV24-1
D gene: .
J gene: TRBJ1-2